These 7 T cell receptor beta chains were all obtained from the same sample, sequenced in a study of cytomegalovirus exposure and HLA in healthy donors. The PCR used 60 Vbeta and 13 Jbeta primers. The protocol was immunoSEQ multiplex PCR, while the TCRdb copy is restricted to in-frame clones and leaves out a portion. Of 130,000 or so clones in the sample, about three quarters are singletons; the top ten hold under 5.5%. Sequenced input: PBMCs. The receptor set was obtained from a man aged 45-65 years in good health and CMV-seropositive.

This clone was seen a single time. V and J are TRBV18 and TRBJ1-5, with D possibly being TRBD1 (5 bases). Germline V gives CDR1 KGHSH, CDR2 LQKENI. V lost 3 bases and J 3 bases, leaving 6 bases between the germline ends. This CDR3 spans 13 amino acids. CDR3 nucleotides: TGTGCCAGCTCACCGACAGCCAATCAGCCCCAGCATTTT. It specifies CASSPTANQPQHF.

The chain couples TRBV11-2 to TRBJ1-2; D not resolved. CDR1 and CDR2 from the germline V gene are SGHAT and FQNNGV. The V end was cut by 1 base, the J end by 4 bases, with 10 bases between. The CDR3 runs 14 residues. The CDR3 DNA reads as TGTGCCAGCAGCTTAGGCCCGCCAGGCTATGGCTACACCTTC. This translates into CASSLGPPGYGYTF.

This clone has at least ten counts. This chain joins TRBV5-6 and TRBJ2-5, with TRBD1 matching over 12 bases. The CDR3 length is 16 residues. With 4 bases clipped from V and 5 bases from J, the junction kept 9 bases outside the gene matches. Germline CDR1 is SGHDT and CDR2 is YYEEEE. The CDR3 is CASSLPGQGAFETQYF. Here the CDR3 DNA reads TGTGCCAGCAGCCTTCCGGGACAGGGGGCATTCGAGACCCAGTACTTC.

This sequence joins TRBV7-8 and TRBJ2-5; D gene uncertain. The CDR3 extends over 16 amino acids. The germline CDR1 and CDR2 sequences are SGHVS and FQNEAQ. V was cut by 1 base and J by 4 bases, with 16 bases left in between. CDR3 loop: CASSLGPFTSPETQYF. The DNA for the CDR3 is TGTGCCAGCAGCTTAGGGCCTTTCACGTCGCCAGAGACCCAGTACTTC.

This clone was recorded a few times. The chain combines TRBV11-1 with TRBJ1-4, with TRBD1 as a possible D gene (6 bases). V was cut by 5 bases and J by 6 bases, with 19 bases left in between. The CDR3 extends over 16 amino acids. The germline gives CDR1 SGHAT, CDR2 FQDESV (reference sequence). The CDR3 DNA is TGTGCCAGCAGCAATGGACAGATATCCCTGGATGAAAAACTGTTTTTT. Residues: CASSNGQISLDEKLFF. Filled out from reference TRBV11-1 and TRBJ1-4, the complete variable domain reads EAEVAQSPRYKITEKSQAVAFWCDPISGHATLYWYRQILGQGPELLVQFQDESVVDDSQLPKDRFSAERLKGVDSTLKIQPAELGDSAMYLCASSNGQISLDEKLFFGSGTQLSVL.

This clone came up once. The junction does not match germline at one end; this may be a read error. This chain joins TRBV2 and TRBJ1-5, with D possibly TRBD1 on 6 matching bases. The CDR3 sequence is 14 residues long. From germline, CDR1 is SNHLY and CDR2 FYNNEI. The CDR3: CASSRNQGYQLQHF. The CDR3 DNA follows: TGTGCCAGCAGTAGGAACCAGGGGTACCAGCTCCAGCATTTT. Together with reference TRBV2 and TRBJ1-5, the CDR3 gives the full variable domain: EPEVTQTPSHQVTQMGQEVILRCVPISNHLYFYWYRQILGQKVEFLVSFYNNEISEKSEIFDDQFSVERPDGSNFTLKIRSTKLEDSAMYFCASSRNQGYQLQHFGDGTRLSIL.

The genes are TRBV28 and TRBJ2-1; 7 nucleotides align to TRBD1. Germline V gene lookup returns CDR1 MDHEN and CDR2 SYDVKM. Trimming cost V 2 bases and J 6 bases; bases outside gene matches: 7. There are 15 residues in the CDR3. The CDR3 loop is CASSLGGAGGNEQFF. The CDR3, as DNA: TGTGCCAGCAGTTTAGGTGGGGCAGGGGGCAATGAGCAGTTCTTC.